These 30 T cell receptor beta chains were all obtained from the same sample, sequenced in a study of T cells expressing NK-cell markers. TCRdb reprocessed the 5' RACE reads and reports one entry per CDR3 protein, with no DNA. This specimen shows 300,000 to 450,000 distinct CDR3 sequences; the ten leading clones hold roughly 5.2%. The sequenced material came from blood T cells: a sorted CD56 or NKG2C T cell subset, CD4+ or CD8+ T cells, or bulk PBMC T cells (not recorded which). Every receptor here comes from a man aged 18-69 years in good health.

The chain employs TRBV5-6 and TRBJ2-1. Germline lookup yields CDR1 SGHDT and CDR2 YYEEEE. CDR3 length: 17 amino acids. CDR3: CASSRIYRGGSYNEQFF.

This rearrangement joins TRBV5-1 to TRBJ2-3. Germline CDR1 is SGHRS and CDR2 is YFSETQ. The CDR3 totals 14 residues. The CDR3 here is CASSLAISPDTQYF.

The chain has TRBV29-1 and TRBJ1-4; TCRdb designates TRBD1, a call that cannot be tested without DNA. Germline V CDR1 and CDR2: SQVTM, ANQGSEA. The CDR3 length is 14 residues. The CDR3 loop is CSVQRGRGNEKLFF. The full variable domain, with the rest looked up from reference TRBV29-1 and TRBJ1-4, is SAVISQKPSRDICQRGTSLTIQCQVDSQVTMMFWYRQQPGQSLTLIATANQGSEATYESGFVIDKFPISRPNLTFSTLTVSNMSPEDSSIYLCSVQRGRGNEKLFFGSGTQLSVL.

The rearrangement uses TRBV7-2 and TRBJ2-5; as DNA is missing, the TRBD2 call by TCRdb cannot be tested. The CDR3 is 16 residues long. CDR1 and CDR2 (germline): SGHTA, FQGNSA. This chain's CDR3 is CASSPPSGGAGETQYF.

This sequence joins TRBV6-1 and TRBJ2-1; with no DNA, the TCRdb D assignment of TRBD1 cannot be verified. Germline V gene data show CDR1 as MNHNS and CDR2 as SASEGT. The CDR3 loop spans 14 amino acids. CDR3 region: CASSKDREYNEQFF.

The J gene is TRBJ2-7, the V gene TRBV20-1; TCRdb proposes TRBD1, but this gene call is untestable without DNA. The CDR3 spans 14 residues. Germline CDR1 reads DFQATT; CDR2 reads SNEGSKA (reference sequence). This CDR3 is CSASPGAQAYEQYF.

V usage is TRBV9 and J usage is TRBJ2-2; TCRdb selects TRBD1, and the lack of DNA leaves this call unchecked. The germline V gene has CDR1 SGDLS and CDR2 YYNGEE. The CDR3 is 22 residues long. CDR3 amino acids: CASSVGRKASSRDTPNTGELFF.

This rearrangement joins TRBV2 to TRBJ1-3; the D call from TCRdb, TRBD1, cannot be confirmed without DNA. The CDR3 length is 13 residues. Germline V gene sequence: CDR1 SNHLY, CDR2 FYNNEI. This CDR3 is CASSNRGGDTIYF.

This chain links TRBV4-1 with TRBJ1-5. The CDR3 runs to 14 residues. The germline CDR1 and CDR2 sequences are MGHRA and YSYEKL. The CDR3 sequence: CASSLGSPNQPQHF.

The J gene is TRBJ1-2, the V gene TRBV10-3; the TRBD1 assignment by TCRdb is unverifiable without DNA. There are 14 residues in the CDR3. Germline V gives CDR1 ENHRY, CDR2 SYGVKD. CDR3: CAIRLGQGPYGYTF.

The V gene is TRBV9, the J gene TRBJ2-1; TCRdb's assignment of TRBD2 cannot be checked, as there is no DNA. The length of the CDR3 is 13 residues. The germline V gene encodes CDR1 SGDLS and CDR2 YYNGEE. CDR3 in amino acids: CASSVALAAEQFF.

V gene TRBV6-1 combines with J gene TRBJ2-5. The CDR3 covers 13 residues. CDR1 and CDR2 (germline): MNHNS, SASEGT. The chain's CDR3 is CASSEAVVETQYF.

The V gene is TRBV20-1, the J gene TRBJ1-6; TCRdb reports TRBD1, a call that lacks DNA to check it against. CDR3 size: 12 residues. Germline V gene lookup returns CDR1 DFQATT and CDR2 SNEGSKA (reference sequence). The CDR3 loop is CSARGPDRGLHF.

The chain links TRBV5-1 to TRBJ1-6; TCRdb indicates TRBD1, and absent DNA this call remains unverified. The V gene's germline CDR1 is SGHRS and CDR2 YFSETQ. This CDR3 region has 16 residues. The CDR3 here is CASSPQTGQKDSPLHF.

This sequence joins TRBV20-1 and TRBJ1-6; TCRdb proposes TRBD1, but this gene call is untestable without DNA. This CDR3 contains 13 residues. Germline V lookup: CDR1 DFQATT, CDR2 SNEGSKA (reference sequence). The CDR3: CSAVDRHSSPLHF.

The chain uses TRBV15 and TRBJ2-1; TCRdb reports TRBD2, a call that lacks DNA to check it against. The length of the CDR3 is 18 residues. Germline assignment: CDR1 LNHNV and CDR2 YYDKDF (reference sequence). CDR3 loop: CATSRISGSRGGTNEQFF.

The genes are TRBV5-1 and TRBJ1-4; TCRdb outputs TRBD1, but without DNA this stays unchecked. The CDR3 is made up of 14 amino acids. In germline, CDR1 is SGHRS, CDR2 YFSETQ. The CDR3: CASSRGHVNEKLFF.

The chain combines TRBV5-6 with TRBJ2-4; TCRdb's assignment of TRBD1 cannot be checked, as there is no DNA. CDR1 SGHDT and CDR2 YYEEEE come from the germline V gene. This CDR3 has 17 residues. CDR3: CASSLVTGDPKSNIQYF. The full variable domain, rest sourced from reference TRBV5-6 and TRBJ2-4, is DAGVTQSPTHLIKTRGQQVTLRCSPKSGHDTVSWYQQALGQGPQFIFQYYEEEERQRGNFPDRFSGHQFPNYSSELNVNALLLGDSALYLCASSLVTGDPKSNIQYFGAGTRLSVL.

The chain is built from TRBV6-1 and TRBJ2-6. Germline CDR1 and CDR2: MNHNS and SASEGT. This CDR3 spans 15 amino acids. The CDR3 spells CASSLAKTGANVLTF.

This chain uses TRBV11-2 with TRBJ2-1; the D gene TCRdb calls, TRBD1, cannot be checked with no DNA. Germline V gives CDR1 SGHAT, CDR2 FQNNGV. The CDR3 is made up of 16 amino acids. The CDR3 spells CASSLGTGGSYNEQFF.

V usage is TRBV27 and J usage is TRBJ1-2; the TRBD1 assignment by TCRdb is unverifiable without DNA. CDR3 length: 13 amino acids. Per the germline V gene, CDR1 is MNHEY and CDR2 is SMNVEV (reference sequence). CDR3 sequence: CASSSFTGYGYTF.

The rearrangement joins TRBV7-2 to TRBJ2-5; TCRdb outputs TRBD2, but without DNA this stays unchecked. Germline V gene lookup returns CDR1 SGHTA and CDR2 FQGNSA. The CDR3 spans 16 residues. CDR3 in amino acids: CASSFGAGGRKETQYF.

The chain links TRBV28 to TRBJ2-7; the TCRdb D gene call, TRBD1, has no DNA to confirm it. The germline gives CDR1 MDHEN, CDR2 SYDVKM. The CDR3 extends over 17 amino acids. CDR3 sequence reads: CASSLLTGTATSYEQYF.

The chain links TRBV12-3 or TRBV12-4 to TRBJ2-3; the TRBD1 assignment by TCRdb is unverifiable without DNA. The CDR3 runs to 15 residues. The CDR3: CASSFEGGVADTQYF.

The rearrangement joins TRBV29-1 to TRBJ2-1; TCRdb's D call, TRBD1, is unchecked because there is no DNA. Germline-derived CDR1 and CDR2 are SQVTM and ANQGSEA. The CDR3 has 16 residues. CDR3: CSVDGGQGVSYNEQFF.

The chain recombines TRBV5-1 with TRBJ1-2; absent DNA, TCRdb's TRBD1 call cannot be checked. The CDR3 consists of 15 residues. The germline V gene encodes CDR1 SGHRS and CDR2 YFSETQ. The CDR3 loop reads CASSLYREGRDGYTF.

V and J are TRBV18 and TRBJ2-5; without DNA, the TCRdb call of TRBD1 cannot be checked. Germline V gene data show CDR1 as KGHSH and CDR2 as LQKENI. The CDR3 is made up of 14 amino acids. The CDR3 sequence: CASSPGPGIPIQYF.

The chain carries TRBV20-1 and TRBJ1-1. The CDR3 length is 13 residues. From germline, CDR1 is DFQATT and CDR2 SNEGSKA (reference sequence). The CDR3 loop reads CSARGGMNTEAFF.

The rearrangement links TRBV29-1 to TRBJ2-5. The length of the CDR3 is 14 residues. In germline, CDR1 is SQVTM, CDR2 ANQGSEA. The CDR3 spells CSVYETARSVAQYF.

The chain couples TRBV6-5 to TRBJ2-2. This CDR3 contains 16 residues. Germline loops: CDR1 MNHEY, CDR2 SVGAGI. CDR3 amino acids: CASSYYPRRSTGELFF.